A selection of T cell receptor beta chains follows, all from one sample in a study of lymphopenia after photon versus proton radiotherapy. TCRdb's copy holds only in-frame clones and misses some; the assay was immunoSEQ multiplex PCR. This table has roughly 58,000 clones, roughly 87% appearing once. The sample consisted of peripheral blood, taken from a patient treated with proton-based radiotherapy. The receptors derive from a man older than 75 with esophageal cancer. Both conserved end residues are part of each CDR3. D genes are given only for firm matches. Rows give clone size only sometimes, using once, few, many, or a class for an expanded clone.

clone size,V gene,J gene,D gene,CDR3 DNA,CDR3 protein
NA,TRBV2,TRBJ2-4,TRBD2,TGTGCCAGCACGGGACTAGCGGAAGCAGCCAAAAACATTCAGTACTTC,CASTGLAEAAKNIQYF
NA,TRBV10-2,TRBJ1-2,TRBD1,TGCGCCAGCAGTCTCGGGACAGGTGCCTATGGCTACACCTTC,CASSLGTGAYGYTF
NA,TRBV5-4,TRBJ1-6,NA,TGCGCCAGCAGCCAATCCCCAGGGCCCGTTCTCAATTCACCCCTCCACTTT,CASSQSPGPVLNSPLHF
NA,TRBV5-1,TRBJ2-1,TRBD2,TGCGCCAGCAGCTTTTCGGGGGGTTGGCTCTTC,CASSFSGGWLF
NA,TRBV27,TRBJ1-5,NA,TGTGCCAGCAGTTTTTCCGGGGCCCCGGCCGAGCCCCAGCATTTT,CASSFSGAPAEPQHF
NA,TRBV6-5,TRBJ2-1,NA,TGTGCCAGCAGTTACCAGTCTAGTTCCTACAATGAGCAGTTCTTC,CASSYQSSSYNEQFF
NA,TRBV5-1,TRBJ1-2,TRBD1,TGCGCCAGCAGCAGGTCGACAGGGTCGGGTGGCTACACCTTC,CASSRSTGSGGYTF
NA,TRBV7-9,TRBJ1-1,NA,TGTGCCAGCAGCCGCCCCGAGAATGAAGCTTTCTTT,CASSRPENEAFF
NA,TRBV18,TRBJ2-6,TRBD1,TGTGCCAGCTCACAAATGTCCGGGACAGGGGGATCCGTTCTCTCTGGGGCCAACGTCCTGACTTTC,CASSQMSGTGGSVLSGANVLTF
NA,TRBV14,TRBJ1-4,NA,TGTGCCAGCAGCCAAGTGCGCAACGTAGATGAAAAACTGTTTTTT,CASSQVRNVDEKLFF
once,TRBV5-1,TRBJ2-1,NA,TGCGCCAGCAGCTGGGGGGGCGATGAGCAGTTCTTC,CASSWGGDEQFF
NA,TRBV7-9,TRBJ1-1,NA,TGTGCCAGCAGCCCCCGCGGGGGGGCTGAAGCTTTCTTT,CASSPRGGAEAFF
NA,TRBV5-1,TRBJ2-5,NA,TGCGCCAGCAGCTTGGGGGGGCTTAAAGAGACCCAGTACTTC,CASSLGGLKETQYF
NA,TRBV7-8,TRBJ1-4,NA,TGTGCCAGCAGCTTAGAGGCGGTGAAGGACCCTAATGAAAAACTGTTTTTT,CASSLEAVKDPNEKLFF
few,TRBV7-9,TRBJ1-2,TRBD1,TGTGCCAGCAGCCGACAGGGGGCTGGAGGCTACACCTTC,CASSRQGAGGYTF
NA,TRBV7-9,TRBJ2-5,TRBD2,TGTGCCAGCAGTTTCCTAGCGGGAGTAGGAGAGACCCAGTACTTC,CASSFLAGVGETQYF
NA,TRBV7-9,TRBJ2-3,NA,TGTGCCAGCAGCCCGGATCAGGGGAGCACAGATACGCAGTATTTT,CASSPDQGSTDTQYF
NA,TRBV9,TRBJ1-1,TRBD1,TGTGCCAGCAGCCCACACGGGACAGGGGGGATCACTGAAGCTTTCTTT,CASSPHGTGGITEAFF
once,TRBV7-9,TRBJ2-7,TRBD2,TGTGCCAGCAGCTCGGGACAATTTAGCGGGAGGGCCTCGTGGGAGCAGTACTTC,CASSSGQFSGRASWEQYF
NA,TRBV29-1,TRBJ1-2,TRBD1,TGCAGCGGGGCCACCGGGACAGTCTATGGCTACACCTTC,CSGATGTVYGYTF
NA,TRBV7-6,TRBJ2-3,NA,TGTGCCAGCAGCTTAGGGGGCGGGGCAAATACGCAGTATTTT,CASSLGGGANTQYF
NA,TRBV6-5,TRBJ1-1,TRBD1,TGTGCCAGCAGTAGACCTCCAGGGGGGGAGACTGAAGCTTTCTTT,CASSRPPGGETEAFF
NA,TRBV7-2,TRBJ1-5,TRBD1,TGTGCCAGCAGTCCACAGGGGGATCAGCCCCAGCATTTT,CASSPQGDQPQHF
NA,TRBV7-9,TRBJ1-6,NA,TGTGCCAGCAGCTCACTGGCAGGGACCTCCTGGGGGCCCCTCCACTTT,CASSSLAGTSWGPLHF
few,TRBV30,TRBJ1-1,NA,TGTGCCTGGAGTCTCGGACAGACGAACACTGAAGCTTTCTTT,CAWSLGQTNTEAFF
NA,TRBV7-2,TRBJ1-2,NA,TGTGCCAGCAGCTTAGCTCGGAACTATGGCTACACCTTC,CASSLARNYGYTF
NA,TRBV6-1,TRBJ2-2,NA,TGTGCCAGCAGTGAGGGGGGAACGAACACCGGGGAGCTGTTTTTT,CASSEGGTNTGELFF
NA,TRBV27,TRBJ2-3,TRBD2,TGTGCCAGCAGTTTCCTGGGACTAGATCCGGATACGCAGTATTTT,CASSFLGLDPDTQYF
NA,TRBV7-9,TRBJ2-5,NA,TGTGCCAGCAGCTTAGCCCTAGACGGGGAGACCCAGTACTTC,CASSLALDGETQYF
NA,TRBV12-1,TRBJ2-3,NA,TGTGCCAGCAGCTTTGGACGGGAGGCAGATACGCAGTATTTT,CASSFGREADTQYF
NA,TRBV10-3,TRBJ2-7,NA,TGTGCCATCAGTGAGTCCGGGGAAGAGTACTTC,CAISESGEEYF
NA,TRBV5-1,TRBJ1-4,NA,TGCGCCAGCAGCTTGGGACGTATAAATGAAAAACTGTTTTTT,CASSLGRINEKLFF
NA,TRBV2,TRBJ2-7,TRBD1,TGTGCCAGCAGTGACCAGGGGGACAGCTACGAGCAGTACTTC,CASSDQGDSYEQYF
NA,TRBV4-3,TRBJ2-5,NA,TGCGCCAGCAGCCAGGACCGGGATCGGACCCAGTACTTC,CASSQDRDRTQYF
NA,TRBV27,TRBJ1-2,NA,TGTGCCAGCAGTCTCCGGGACTCTCAGGGCTACACCTTC,CASSLRDSQGYTF
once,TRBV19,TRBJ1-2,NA,TGTGCCAGTAGCCCCGACCGGGGCTACACCTTC,CASSPDRGYTF
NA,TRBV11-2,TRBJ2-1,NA,TGTGCCAGCAGCTTAGTGGGGGGAGTCGCATACAATGAGCAGTTCTTC,CASSLVGGVAYNEQFF
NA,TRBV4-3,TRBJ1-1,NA,TGCGCCAGCAGCCAAGGTCCTGGGGACAAGAACACTGAAGCTTTCTTT,CASSQGPGDKNTEAFF
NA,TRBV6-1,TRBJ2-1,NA,TGTGCCAGCAGTGAAACTATTTCCGAGCAGTTCTTC,CASSETISEQFF
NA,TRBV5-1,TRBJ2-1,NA,TGCGCCAGCAGCTATGGCTCCTACAATGAGCAGTTCTTC,CASSYGSYNEQFF